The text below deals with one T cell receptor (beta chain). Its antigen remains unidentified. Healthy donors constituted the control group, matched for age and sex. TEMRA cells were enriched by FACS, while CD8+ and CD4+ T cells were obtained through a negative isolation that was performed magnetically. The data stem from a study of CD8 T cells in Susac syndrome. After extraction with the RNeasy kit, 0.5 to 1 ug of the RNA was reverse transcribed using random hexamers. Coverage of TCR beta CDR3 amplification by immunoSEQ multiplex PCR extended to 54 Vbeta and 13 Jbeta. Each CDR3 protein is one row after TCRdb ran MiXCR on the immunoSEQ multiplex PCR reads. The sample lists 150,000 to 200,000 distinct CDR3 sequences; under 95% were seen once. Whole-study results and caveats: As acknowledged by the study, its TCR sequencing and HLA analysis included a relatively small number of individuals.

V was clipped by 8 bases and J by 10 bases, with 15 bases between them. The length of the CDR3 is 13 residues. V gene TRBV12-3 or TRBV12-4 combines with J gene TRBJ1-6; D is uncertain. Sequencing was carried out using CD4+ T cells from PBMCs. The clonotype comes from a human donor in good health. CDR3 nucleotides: TGTGCCAGCCTCGGTATCCGGACCTCACCCCTCCACTTT. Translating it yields CASLGIRTSPLHF.